This T cell receptor beta chain was recorded in a study of regulatory dendritic cells for organ transplantation. General study points: Regulatory dendritic cells appeared to expand memory CD8+ clones less than mature ones. Memory CD8+ T cells were the most oligoclonal; naive cells were highly diverse.

This clone has only one observation. No antigen is known for it. Method: immunoSEQ multiplex PCR; TCRdb's copy keeps in-frame clones and lacks some. The repertoire holds approximately 29,000 clones, with approximately 80% as singletons. FACS sorted CD4+ or CD8+ T cells into CD45RA+ naive and CD45RO+ memory. From germline, CDR1 is MGHRA and CDR2 YSYEKL. The CDR3 totals 18 residues. V gave up 4 bases and J gave up 0 bases; unmatched junction bases: 12. This clonotype originated in a human donor in good health. This chain connects TRBV4-1 to TRBJ2-1; TRBD2 aligns across 7 bases. Source material: naive CD4+ T cells from blood. Subset indicated: CD45RA+ naive T cells. The CDR3 DNA follows: TGCGCCAGCAGCCCGGGGGGAGGCCCTGCTATCTCCTACAATGAGCAGTTCTTC. Translation: CASSPGGGPAISYNEQFF.